The 30 T cell receptor beta chains presented below share a single source sample, sequenced in a study of blood T cell repertoires in COVID-19. TCRdb keeps only in-frame clones here, not all; method: immunoSEQ multiplex PCR. Among some 270,000 clones, 70% to 90% were seen once, and the ten largest hold about 9.3%. The material sequenced was PBMCs or T cells enriched from blood (not recorded which). The receptors were sampled from a woman in her 50s with acute COVID-19.

This chain links TRBV5-1 with TRBJ1-1; possibly TRBD1 for D (6 bases). Trimming cost V 5 bases and J 2 bases, with 13 bases left between them. The CDR3 is made up of 14 amino acids. From germline, CDR1 is SGHRS and CDR2 YFSETQ. The CDR3 spells CASRLTGYNTEAFF. CDR3 nucleotides: TGCGCCAGCAGACTCACAGGGTACAACACTGAAGCTTTCTTT. The full variable domain, rest sourced from reference TRBV5-1 and TRBJ1-1, is KAGVTQTPRYLIKTRGQQVTLSCSPISGHRSVSWYQQTPGQGLQFLFEYFSETQRNKGNFPGRFSGRQFSNSRSEMNVSTLELGDSALYLCASRLTGYNTEAFFGQGTRLTVV.

The rearrangement joins TRBV5-4 to TRBJ2-3, with D possibly being TRBD1 (5 bases). Per germline, CDR1 SGHNT and CDR2 YYREEE (reference sequence). Trimming removed 3 bases at V and 4 bases at J, with 9 bases between. The CDR3 sequence is 13 residues long. The CDR3: CASSSYRSDTQYF. CDR3 DNA sequence: TGTGCCAGCAGCTCCTACAGGTCAGATACGCAGTATTTT.

CDR3 protein: CASSAGTSGSTDTQYF. As DNA, the CDR3 is TGCGCCAGCAGTGCTGGGACTAGCGGTAGCACAGATACGCAGTATTTT. J is TRBJ2-3 and V is TRBV10-1, with 11 bases lining up with TRBD2. CDR1 WNHNN and CDR2 SYGVQD come from the germline V gene (reference sequence). This CDR3 is 16 amino acids long. J gave up 0 bases and V 4 bases, and 3 bases lay outside the gene matches.

The chain carries TRBV5-4 and TRBJ2-1; 8 bases align to TRBD2. J lost 0 bases, V lost 5 bases, and 7 bases had no gene match. Germline CDR1 is SGHNT and CDR2 is YYREEE (reference sequence). This CDR3 region has 16 residues. DNA of the CDR3: TGTGCCAGCAGATTGATAGCGGGGTCCTCCTACAATGAGCAGTTCTTC. It codes for CASRLIAGSSYNEQFF.

The chain is built from TRBV29-1 and TRBJ1-2; TRBD1 matches 11 bases. The CDR3 covers 14 residues. V lost 6 bases to trimming and J lost 7 bases; unmatched junction nucleotides: 10. CDR1 and CDR2 from the germline V gene are SQVTM and ANQGSEA. CDR3 nucleotides: TGCAGCGTCCTCAAGGACAGGGGGCAACGTGGCTACACCTTC. Translating gives CSVLKDRGQRGYTF.

The J gene is TRBJ1-1, the V gene TRBV18; possibly TRBD1 for D (6 bases). The length of the CDR3 is 15 residues. The V end was cut by 2 bases, the J end by 5 bases, with 15 bases between. Germline loops: CDR1 KGHSH, CDR2 LQKENI. As DNA, the CDR3 is TGTGCCAGCTCACCAATAGCCAGGGGTGGGACTGAAGCTTTCTTT. Translating gives CASSPIARGGTEAFF.

The chain uses TRBV4-1 and TRBJ1-2; D not resolved. V lost 1 base, J lost 5 bases, and 11 bases lay in between. Germline assignment: CDR1 MGHRA and CDR2 YSYEKL. The CDR3 contains 14 residues. The CDR3 spells CASSQVPLGYGYTF. The CDR3 DNA is TGCGCCAGCAGCCAAGTCCCGCTAGGTTATGGCTACACCTTC.

Comments on this clone: A read error may produce the germline difference seen at one junction end. This CDR3 is also generated by other DNA sequences in the sample. V usage is TRBV4-3 and J usage is TRBJ2-7, with 7 bases fitting TRBD1. The CDR3 runs to 14 residues. Germline V gene data show CDR1 as LGHNA and CDR2 as YSLEER. The CDR3 coding sequence is TGCGCCAGCAGCCAAGTAGGGGGCTCCGACGAGCAGTACTTC. Encoded protein: CASSQVGGSDEQYF.

This rearrangement joins TRBV7-2 to TRBJ2-3, with 7 positions matching TRBD2. Germline CDR1 is SGHTA and CDR2 is FQGNSA. The CDR3 is 17 amino acids. V dropped 5 bases and J dropped 4; count of bases not matched to a gene: 15. This CDR3 reads CASSPTAGPNSADTQYF. DNA of the CDR3: TGTGCCAGCAGCCCGACAGCGGGGCCAAACAGTGCAGATACGCAGTATTTT. Supplemented by reference TRBV7-2 and TRBJ2-3, the full variable domain reads GAGVSQSPSNKVTEKGKDVELRCDPISGHTALYWYRQSLGQGLEFLIYFQGNSAPDKSGLPSDRFSAERTGGSVSTLTIQRTQQEDSAVYLCASSPTAGPNSADTQYFGPGTRLTVL.

V usage is TRBV30 and J usage is TRBJ1-2; the D is unclear. CDR1 and CDR2 (germline): GTSNPN, SVGIG (reference sequence). The length of the CDR3 is 13 residues. Trimming stripped 0 bases from V and 4 bases from J, with 9 bases between. CDR3 sequence reads: CAWSVSGLYGYTF. In DNA, the CDR3 is TGTGCCTGGAGTGTTAGCGGACTCTATGGCTACACCTTC.

The chain recombines TRBV18 with TRBJ1-1; D remains ambiguous. The germline V gene has CDR1 KGHSH and CDR2 LQKENI. V lost 4 bases, J lost 4 bases, and 22 bases lay in between. The CDR3 extends over 17 amino acids. The CDR3 nucleotides read TGTGCCAGCTCACTCTTCCAATTTGACCTAGCTGGCACTGAAGCTTTCTTT. Translation: CASSLFQFDLAGTEAFF.

The chain couples TRBV5-1 to TRBJ1-1, with D perhaps TRBD1 (6 bases). The CDR3 has 12 amino acids. Trimming shortened V by 4 bases and J by 10 bases, and 14 bases separated the two germline ends. Germline values: CDR1 SGHRS, CDR2 YFSETQ. The DNA for the CDR3 is TGCGCCAGCAGCCAAGACAGGAGACGAGCTTTCTTT. This encodes CASSQDRRRAFF.

This clone was counted a few times. The chain has TRBV7-9 and TRBJ2-1; D gene uncertain. This CDR3 has 13 residues. Germline V gene data show CDR1 as SEHNR and CDR2 as FQNEAQ (reference sequence). V was cut by 2 bases and J by 6 bases, with 8 bases left in between. CDR3 amino acids: CASSLRSTNEQFF. In DNA form, the CDR3 reads TGTGCCAGCAGCTTACGATCTACCAATGAGCAGTTCTTC. The full variable domain, completed using reference TRBV7-9 and TRBJ2-1, is DTGVSQNPRHKITKRGQNVTFRCDPISEHNRLYWYRQTLGQGPEFLTYFQNEAQLEKSRLLSDRFSAERPKGSFSTLEIQRTEQGDSAMYLCASSLRSTNEQFFGPGTRLTVL.

This chain joins TRBV11-2 and TRBJ1-1; 8 nucleotides align to TRBD1. The CDR3 consists of 15 residues. V was pared by 5 bases and J by 1 base, with 6 bases of the junction left unmatched. Germline CDR1 is SGHAT and CDR2 is FQNNGV. The DNA for the CDR3 is TGTGCCAGCAGCCCAACGGACAGGGCGAACACTGAAGCTTTCTTT. Translating it yields CASSPTDRANTEAFF.

The V and J genes are TRBV21-1 and TRBJ1-5; the tabulated D call, TRBD1, remains unverified against the DNA. TRBV21-1 is tagged as a pseudogene. CDR3 length: 14 residues. Written as DNA, the CDR3 is TGTGCCAGCAGCAAAGCAGCAGGGTGTCAGCCCCAGCATTTT. Translation: CASSKAAGCQPQHF.

This sequence joins TRBV5-1 and TRBJ1-1, with D unresolved. CDR3 length: 13 residues. CDR1 is SGHRS, CDR2 YFSETQ, per germline. V dropped 6 bases and J dropped 3 bases, with 12 bases sitting between them. The CDR3 DNA reads as TGCGCCAGCAAGGTGAGGTCGGACACTGAAGCTTTCTTT. Translating gives CASKVRSDTEAFF. The full variable domain, with the rest looked up from reference TRBV5-1 and TRBJ1-1, is KAGVTQTPRYLIKTRGQQVTLSCSPISGHRSVSWYQQTPGQGLQFLFEYFSETQRNKGNFPGRFSGRQFSNSRSEMNVSTLELGDSALYLCASKVRSDTEAFFGQGTRLTVV.

The chain joins TRBV3-1 (or the pseudogene TRBV3-2) to TRBJ1-2; no clear D. Per germline, CDR1 LGHDT and CDR2 YNNKEL (reference sequence). CDR3 size: 13 residues. V was cut by 0 bases and J by 8 bases, with 10 bases left in between. CDR3 DNA sequence: TGTGCCAGCAGCCAAGATAAGGGAGGAGGCTACACCTTC. This codes for CASSQDKGGGYTF.

The chain has TRBV14 and TRBJ2-7, with 7 bases matching TRBD1. The CDR3 is 15 amino acids. The germline V gene encodes CDR1 SGHDN and CDR2 FVKESK. Losses at the gene ends were 0 bases for V and 1 base for J; bases not matched to a gene: 3. The CDR3, as DNA: TGTGCCAGCAGCCAAGACAGGGGGATTTCCTACGAGCAGTACTTC. Translating gives CASSQDRGISYEQYF.

The rearrangement joins TRBV6-5 to TRBJ2-1; the match to TRBD1 covers 7 bases. Germline V gene sequence: CDR1 MNHEY, CDR2 SVGAGI. The V and J ends lost 2 bases and 7 bases, in that order; junction bases with no gene match: 11. The CDR3 runs to 16 residues. The CDR3 DNA reads TGTGCCAGCAGTTACATCCGACAGGGCATAATGAATGAGCAGTTCTTC. Translated: CASSYIRQGIMNEQFF.

This clone was found a few times. This CDR3 is CASSFRGNEAFF. Here the CDR3 DNA reads TGTGCCAGCAGCTTTAGGGGGAATGAAGCTTTCTTT. The J gene is TRBJ1-1, the V gene TRBV11-2, with a possible D match to TRBD1 (6 bases). The V end lost 3 bases, the J end lost 7 bases, and 9 bases lay between the germline ends. CDR1 is SGHAT and CDR2 is FQNNGV in the germline V gene. There are 12 residues in the CDR3.

V and J are TRBV27 and TRBJ1-1; 7 nucleotides align to TRBD1. CDR3 length: 13 amino acids. Per germline, CDR1 MNHEY and CDR2 SMNVEV (reference sequence). Trimming removed 5 bases from V and 4 bases from J; junction bases left unmatched: 4. CDR3 loop: CASSKPGGTEAFF. The DNA for the CDR3 is TGTGCCAGCAGTAAACCAGGGGGCACTGAAGCTTTCTTT.

The chain recombines TRBV30 with TRBJ1-6; the D gene is possibly TRBD1 (6 bases). This CDR3 region has 14 residues. Germline CDR1 is GTSNPN and CDR2 is SVGIG (reference sequence). V gave up 2 bases and J gave up 7 bases, with 12 bases separating them. This CDR3 reads CAWSITGRNSPLHF. The CDR3 DNA reads TGTGCCTGGAGTATCACAGGGCGAAATTCACCCCTCCACTTT.

V gene TRBV4-3 combines with J gene TRBJ1-2; tentatively, D is TRBD1 (5 bases). The germline gives CDR1 LGHNA, CDR2 YSLEER. The V and J ends lost 1 base and 8 bases respectively, with 11 bases between them. The CDR3 runs to 13 residues. CDR3 sequence: CASSQVPPGGYTF. The CDR3 DNA follows: TGCGCCAGCAGCCAAGTTCCCCCAGGGGGCTACACCTTC.

The chain recombines TRBV7-2 with TRBJ1-5; 9 bases are shared with TRBD1. The V segment lost 5 bases and the J segment 5 bases; nucleotides outside the gene matches: 4. The germline V gene encodes CDR1 SGHTA and CDR2 FQGNSA. The CDR3 spans 14 residues. For the CDR3, the DNA is TGTGCCAGCAGCCCGACAGGGGGGGATCAGCCCCAGCATTTT. Translated, it gives CASSPTGGDQPQHF.

The rearrangement uses TRBV6-6 and TRBJ1-5; the match to TRBD1 covers 9 bases. The V segment lost 2 bases and the J segment 3 bases; nucleotides outside the gene matches: 5. There are 16 residues in the CDR3. Germline CDR1 MNHNY, CDR2 SVGAGI (reference sequence). CDR3 in DNA: TGTGCCAGCAGTTACCCCGGGGACAGGGTCAATCAGCCCCAGCATTTT. This codes for CASSYPGDRVNQPQHF.

This chain joins TRBV2 and TRBJ1-2; possibly TRBD1 for D (6 bases). Germline CDR1 and CDR2: SNHLY and FYNNEI. V lost 6 bases, J lost 4 bases, and 12 bases lay in between. The CDR3 sequence is 13 residues long. CDR3 nucleotides: TGTGCCAGCAGCCCGGACAGCTCCTATGGCTACACCTTC. Protein: CASSPDSSYGYTF.

The chain has TRBV10-1 and TRBJ1-2; 10 bases are a match to TRBD1. This CDR3 has 18 residues. Germline assignment: CDR1 WNHNN and CDR2 SYGVQD (reference sequence). V shed 6 bases, J shed 0 bases, and the junction held 13 bases outside the gene matches. CDR3 amino acids: CASRLTGTGEYTNYGYTF. CDR3 sequence (DNA): TGCGCCAGCAGATTAACCGGGACAGGGGAATATACTAACTATGGCTACACCTTC.

V usage is TRBV7-8 and J usage is TRBJ2-3, with 9 bases identical to TRBD2. There are 16 residues in the CDR3. Looked up from germline, CDR1 is SGHVS and CDR2 is FQNEAQ. Trimming at V came to 5 bases and at J to 3 bases, leaving 9 bases not matched to a gene. The CDR3 DNA sequence: TGTGCCAGCAGCCCTAGACTAGCGGAGACGACAGATACGCAGTATTTT. This codes for CASSPRLAETTDTQYF.

The rearrangement joins TRBV21-1 to TRBJ2-2; the D call of TRBD1 is as the table states it, not checked on the DNA. TRBV21-1 is flagged as a pseudogene. This CDR3 comprises 15 residues. CDR3 amino acids: CATPGGRKNTGELFF. The CDR3 DNA reads as TGTGCCACCCCAGGGGGTAGGAAGAACACCGGGGAGCTGTTTTTT.

The chain uses TRBV9 and TRBJ2-5; TRBD2 matches at 13 bases. Germline loops: CDR1 SGDLS, CDR2 YYNGEE. Unmatched junction bases numbered 10, after V lost 3 bases and J lost 2 bases. The CDR3 sequence is 18 residues long. The CDR3 protein is CASSGGTSGIQFQETQYF. CDR3 in DNA: TGTGCCAGCAGCGGCGGGACTAGCGGGATTCAATTTCAAGAGACCCAGTACTTC.